This TCR beta chain emerged from a study of neurological immune-mediated disorders. This CDR3 has 14 amino acids. Germline V gives CDR1 SGHRS, CDR2 YFSETQ. V lost 0 bases and J 5 bases, leaving 11 bases between the germline ends. General study findings and limits: Among 34 multiple sclerosis patients, phylogenetic grouping put the repertoires of 18 into a single related-CDR3 cluster, a possible signature.

MiXCR was run by TCRdb on the 5' RACE reads, yielding one entry per CDR3 protein. The sample shows approximately 100,000 distinct CDR3 sequences, about 3.8% of them seen only once. The sample holds many counts of this clonotype. Its antigen is undetermined. This sequence was found in a woman aged 18 to 35 with multiple sclerosis. The chain is built from TRBV5-1 and TRBJ2-5; D remains ambiguous. Sequencing input: PBMCs. In DNA, the CDR3 is TGCGCCAGCAGCTTGGATCCGCTTTCGGAGACCCAGTACTTC. As protein: CASSLDPLSETQYF.